Shown below are 32 T cell receptor beta chains from a single sample sequenced in a study of spatial heterogeneity in lung cancer. These receptors are not linked to any known antigen. Via MiXCR, TCRdb re-called the 5' RACE reads, giving one row per CDR3 protein. The table includes about 1,200 distinct CDR3 sequences, about a sixth detected once. Study findings and constraints: The study found that expanded intratumoral alpha and beta TCR counts tracked tumor mutation counts.

Sample time point: sample taken at primary tumor resection. Specimen: lung tumor tissue, collected at surgery. The receptors were sampled from a male donor with early-stage non-small cell lung cancer.

This clonotype is categorized as large. J is TRBJ2-7 and V is TRBV7-2; D is undetermined. From germline, CDR1 is SGHTA and CDR2 FQGNSA. This CDR3 is 12 amino acids long. V was cut by 5 bases and J by 7 bases, with 12 bases left in between. The CDR3 is CASSPRPGEQYF. The CDR3 nucleotides are TGTGCCAGCAGCCCCCGACCTGGGGAGCAGTACTTC.

This clonotype is termed medium-sized. The chain is built from TRBV18 and TRBJ2-2; no clear D gene. Trimming shortened V by 2 bases and J by 8 bases, and 9 bases separated the two germline ends. The CDR3 runs to 13 residues. Germline V gene sequence: CDR1 KGHSH, CDR2 LQKENI. Written as DNA, the CDR3 is TGTGCCAGCTCACCAACAAGAACTGGGGAGCTGTTTTTT. Its translation is CASSPTRTGELFF.

In its sample, this clonotype is large. The V and J genes are TRBV6-1 and TRBJ2-1, with 7 bases fitting TRBD2. The CDR3 loop spans 16 amino acids. CDR1 is MNHNS and CDR2 is SASEGT in the germline V gene. The V and J ends lost 3 bases and 7 bases, in that order; junction bases with no gene match: 12. The CDR3 region is CASSDPSRGSWNEQFF. The DNA for the CDR3 is TGTGCCAGCAGTGACCCCTCCCGCGGGAGTTGGAATGAGCAGTTCTTC.

The gene calls are TRBV6-2 or TRBV6-3 and TRBJ2-5; TRBD2 matches at 12 bases. The V gene's germline CDR1 is MNHEY and CDR2 SVGEGT. The CDR3 is 15 amino acids. With V trimmed by 4 bases and J by 4 bases, 4 bases remained unmatched. This chain's CDR3 is CASSFGLAGTETQYF. Written as DNA, the CDR3 is TGTGCCAGCAGTTTCGGACTAGCGGGAACAGAGACCCAGTACTTC.

In this sample, this clonotype is medium-sized (0.01 to 0.1%). The chain joins TRBV6-2 or TRBV6-3 to TRBJ2-7; D is uncertain. The CDR3 consists of 12 residues. Germline assignment: CDR1 MNHEY and CDR2 SVGEGT. V gave up 2 bases and J gave up 3 bases, with 5 bases separating them. DNA of the CDR3: TGTGCCAGCAGTTACGTGGACTACGAGCAGTACTTC. It encodes CASSYVDYEQYF.

This clonotype is large by share. The chain joins TRBV11-1 to TRBJ2-3; TRBD1 aligns across 9 bases. The CDR3 spans 17 residues. From germline, CDR1 is SGHAT and CDR2 FQDESV (reference sequence). The J segment lost 0 bases and the V segment lost 5 bases, leaving 9 bases of the junction unmatched. CDR3 sequence: CASSLPQGATSTDTQYF. DNA for the CDR3: TGTGCCAGCAGCCTACCACAGGGGGCTACTAGCACAGATACGCAGTATTTT.

Points on this clonotype: A clone one base away is much larger, so this may be a read error. The CDR3 DNA reads as TGCAGTGCTGCGGGGGGGACAGTGAATCAGCCCCAGCGTTTT. Translated: CSAAGGTVNQPQRF. V gene TRBV20-1 combines with J gene TRBJ1-5; TRBD1 matches 7 bases. This CDR3 region has 14 residues. CDR1 DFQATT and CDR2 SNEGSKA come from the germline V gene (reference sequence).

The chain uses TRBV6-1 and TRBJ2-3; 7 bases agree with TRBD1. The length of the CDR3 is 14 residues. J lost 4 bases, V lost 8 bases, and 9 bases had no gene match. Germline loops: CDR1 MNHNS, CDR2 SASEGT. The CDR3 nucleotides read TGTGCCAGCGAGGAAGGGGGCGCCGCAGATACGCAGTATTTT. It yields the protein CASEEGGAADTQYF.

Sample share makes this clonotype medium-sized. V usage is TRBV20-1 and J usage is TRBJ2-3; D is uncertain. The germline gives CDR1 DFQATT, CDR2 SNEGSKA (reference sequence). V lost 5 bases and J lost 1, with 1 base in between. The CDR3 runs 10 residues. In DNA form, the CDR3 reads TGCAGTGCTGGCACAGATACGCAGTATTTT. It yields the protein CSAGTDTQYF.

This clonotype is medium-sized in the sample. The chain has TRBV2 and TRBJ1-6; no firm D call. The germline V and J ends were trimmed by 6 bases and 1 base, with 4 bases remaining between them. This CDR3 has 13 residues. CDR1 and CDR2 (germline): SNHLY, FYNNEI. The DNA of the CDR3 is TGTGCCAGCAGGGGATCCTATAATTCACCCCTCCACTTT. As protein: CASRGSYNSPLHF.

Relative to its sample, this clonotype is medium-sized. The V and J genes are TRBV6-5 and TRBJ2-3; 8 bases map to TRBD2. The CDR3 spans 16 residues. Germline CDR1 is MNHEY and CDR2 is SVGAGI. V was pared by 2 bases and J by 1 base, with 5 bases of the junction left unmatched. CDR3 region: CASSYGGRYGTDTQYF. The CDR3 nucleotides read TGTGCCAGCAGTTACGGCGGGAGGTACGGCACAGATACGCAGTATTTT.

This clonotype is medium-sized in the sample. V gene TRBV6-2 or TRBV6-3 combines with J gene TRBJ2-2, with TRBD1 as a possible D gene (6 bases). Trimming shortened V by 5 bases and J by 0 bases, and 10 bases separated the two germline ends. There are 15 residues in the CDR3. Germline-derived CDR1 and CDR2 are MNHEY and SVGEGT. Here the CDR3 reads CASSDRSPNTGELFF. CDR3 nucleotide sequence: TGTGCCAGCAGTGACAGGTCTCCGAACACCGGGGAGCTGTTTTTT.

This clonotype counts as large. This chain links TRBV7-9 with TRBJ1-1, with D possibly TRBD1 on 5 matching bases. CDR1 SEHNR and CDR2 FQNEAQ come from the germline V gene (reference sequence). V lost 1 base and J lost 7, with 10 bases in between. This CDR3 is built from 13 residues. CDR3 residues: CASSLEQGGEAFF. The DNA of the CDR3 is TGTGCCAGCAGCTTAGAGCAGGGAGGTGAAGCTTTCTTT.

This clonotype is large (0.1 to 1%) in the sample. The V gene is TRBV7-9, the J gene TRBJ1-1; unclear D gene. V lost 1 base, J lost 6 bases, and 9 bases lay in between. The CDR3 is 13 residues long. In germline, CDR1 is SEHNR, CDR2 FQNEAQ (reference sequence). The CDR3: CASSLGKVPEAFF. The CDR3 bases are TGTGCCAGCAGCTTAGGAAAGGTGCCTGAAGCTTTCTTT.

In its sample, this clonotype ranks as large. The chain uses TRBV19 and TRBJ1-5, with D perhaps matching TRBD1 (6 bases). Per germline, CDR1 LNHDA and CDR2 SQIVND (reference sequence). Trimming stripped 6 bases from V and 4 bases from J, with 16 bases between. This CDR3 is built from 15 residues. In DNA form, the CDR3 reads TGTGCCAGTAGAGAATTCTTAGGGGGGAATCAGCCCCAGCATTTT. This gives the protein CASREFLGGNQPQHF.

The chain links TRBV12-3 or TRBV12-4 to TRBJ2-5, with unresolved D. The CDR3 spans 12 residues. The V end lost 2 bases, the J end lost 3 bases, and 4 bases lay between the germline ends. CDR3 nucleotides: TGTGCCAGCAGTTTAACAGAAGAGACCCAGTACTTC. Translating gives CASSLTEETQYF.

By sample fraction, this clonotype is medium-sized. The CDR3: CASSPGQGFLQHF. CDR3 coding DNA: TGTGCCAGTAGCCCGGGACAGGGTTTTCTCCAGCATTTT. V usage is TRBV19 and J usage is TRBJ1-5; 9 bases are shared with TRBD1. The CDR3 loop spans 13 amino acids. Looked up from germline, CDR1 is LNHDA and CDR2 is SQIVND (reference sequence). Unmatched junction bases numbered 9, after V lost 6 bases and J lost 12 bases.

This sequence joins TRBV6-5 and TRBJ2-3, with D possibly TRBD2 on 6 matching bases. Germline CDR1 and CDR2: MNHEY and SVGAGI. The CDR3 consists of 16 residues. V shed 2 bases and J shed 4 bases, with 16 bases lying between them. The CDR3 loop reads CASSYGGLSEADTQYF. The CDR3 region has the DNA TGTGCCAGCAGTTACGGGGGACTCTCCGAAGCAGATACGCAGTATTTT.

This clonotype was recorded at least ten times. The rearrangement links TRBV12-3 or TRBV12-4 to TRBJ2-5, with D possibly matching TRBD2 (5 bases). The V end was cut by 2 bases, the J end by 4 bases, with 11 bases between. The length of the CDR3 is 14 residues. CDR3 nucleotides: TGTGCCAGCAGTTTATCCGGGGTCGGAGAGACCCAGTACTTC. Protein product: CASSLSGVGETQYF.

The table lists this clonotype with a few counts. This CDR3 reads CASSVVQNQPQHF. DNA for the CDR3: TGTGCCAGTAGTGTGGTGCAGAATCAGCCCCAGCATTTT. This chain connects TRBV19 to TRBJ1-5; D unresolved. V was pared by 5 bases and J by 4 bases, with 9 bases between. The CDR3 covers 13 residues. The V gene's germline CDR1 is LNHDA and CDR2 SQIVND (reference sequence).

V is TRBV27 and J is TRBJ1-4; D gene unclear. V was shortened by 6 bases and J by 1 base, with 0 bases between the two germline ends. This CDR3 spans 11 amino acids. Germline loops: CDR1 MNHEY, CDR2 SMNVEV (reference sequence). The chain's CDR3 is CASRTNEKLFF. Written as DNA, the CDR3 is TGTGCCAGCAGAACTAATGAAAAACTGTTTTTT.

The chain carries TRBV5-4 and TRBJ2-2; D tentatively reads TRBD1 or TRBD2 (5 bases each). The CDR3 extends over 14 amino acids. Germline lookup yields CDR1 SGHNT and CDR2 YYREEE (reference sequence). The V end lost 0 bases, the J end lost 7 bases, and 10 bases lay between the germline ends. The CDR3 spells CASSLGGDGGELFF. The DNA for the CDR3 is TGTGCCAGCAGCTTGGGAGGGGACGGCGGGGAGCTGTTTTTT.

This clonotype counts as medium-sized. J is TRBJ1-6 and V is TRBV7-9; no definite D call. Trimming removed 4 bases at V and 14 bases at J, with 12 bases between. This CDR3 contains 12 residues. Germline V gives CDR1 SEHNR, CDR2 FQNEAQ (reference sequence). CDR3 sequence (DNA): TGTGCCAGCAGCTCAGCCCAGTCAACCCTCCACTTT. This sequence encodes CASSSAQSTLHF.

In its sample, this clonotype ranks as medium-sized. This sequence joins TRBV7-8 and TRBJ1-2, with no clear D. The CDR3 sequence is 14 residues long. V was cut by 5 bases and J by 8 bases, with 18 bases left in between. Germline V gene sequence: CDR1 SGHVS, CDR2 FQNEAQ. Here the CDR3 reads CASSPNAGPGGYTF. DNA of the CDR3: TGTGCCAGCAGCCCGAACGCCGGTCCGGGAGGCTACACCTTC.

This clonotype is judged medium-sized. V and J are TRBV20-1 and TRBJ1-2; D is perhaps TRBD1 (5 bases). Trimming shortened V by 3 bases and J by 5 bases, and 10 bases separated the two germline ends. There are 12 residues in the CDR3. Germline V lookup: CDR1 DFQATT, CDR2 SNEGSKA (reference sequence). CDR3 sequence (DNA): TGCAGTGCTAGCGGGACGGATTATGGCTACACCTTC. Amino acids: CSASGTDYGYTF.

This clonotype ranks as large. The chain recombines TRBV7-3 with TRBJ2-1; 14 nucleotides match TRBD2. The ends lost 0 bases at V and 0 bases at J; junction bases unmatched: 4. The CDR3 spans 19 residues. Germline values: CDR1 SGHTA, CDR2 FQGTGA. CDR3 sequence reads: CASSLTGLAGASSYNEQFF. Here the CDR3 DNA reads TGTGCCAGCAGCTTAACGGGACTAGCGGGAGCCAGCTCCTACAATGAGCAGTTCTTC.

V is TRBV29-1 and J is TRBJ1-2; 7 bases map to TRBD1. Germline CDR1 is SQVTM and CDR2 is ANQGSEA. The CDR3 has 14 amino acids. V shed 6 bases, J shed 0 bases, and the junction held 7 bases outside the gene matches. The CDR3 loop is CSVGTVYSNYGYTF. The CDR3 DNA reads as TGCAGCGTAGGGACAGTCTACTCTAACTATGGCTACACCTTC.

This clonotype appeared many times. The chain links TRBV5-8 to TRBJ2-7; unclear D gene. Germline V gene data show CDR1 as SGHTS and CDR2 as YDEGEE. The CDR3 is made up of 11 amino acids. Trimming took off 5 bases at V and 6 bases at J, with 9 bases between the two ends. CDR3 sequence reads: CASRSLPEQYF. CDR3 sequence (DNA): TGTGCCAGCAGATCCCTCCCCGAGCAGTACTTC.

By frequency in the sample, this clonotype is hyperexpanded. The gene calls are TRBV3-1 and TRBJ2-7, with 8 bases matching TRBD2. The germline CDR1 and CDR2 sequences are LGHDT and YNNKEL (reference sequence). This CDR3 spans 15 amino acids. The junction had 8 bases not matched to a gene; V was cut back by 0 bases and J by 7 bases. CDR3 sequence reads: CASSQDSGAVREQYF. The CDR3 DNA reads TGTGCCAGCAGCCAAGATAGCGGGGCGGTGAGGGAGCAGTACTTC.

By share, this clonotype ranks as medium-sized. V and J are TRBV28 and TRBJ2-7; 8 bases line up with TRBD2. This CDR3 contains 14 residues. The germline V gene encodes CDR1 MDHEN and CDR2 SYDVKM. With V trimmed by 2 bases and J by 5 bases, 5 bases remained unmatched. The DNA for the CDR3 is TGTGCCAGCAGTTTAAGCGGGAGAACTGACGAGCAGTACTTC. Protein product: CASSLSGRTDEQYF.

This clonotype is termed medium-sized. V is TRBV6-1 and J is TRBJ1-6, with D perhaps matching TRBD1 (5 bases). CDR3 size: 14 residues. Between the trimmed V and J ends, which lost 2 bases and 7 bases, there was a span of 9 bases. The germline V gene has CDR1 MNHNS and CDR2 SASEGT. The DNA for the CDR3 is TGTGCCAGCAGTGAACGGCGGGGGAATTCACCCCTCCACTTT. Protein: CASSERRGNSPLHF.

This clonotype was seen more than once but under ten times. The chain has TRBV5-4 and TRBJ2-5, with 9 bases fitting TRBD1. The CDR3 totals 15 residues. V lost 2 bases and J lost 5; bases outside the gene matches: 7. The germline V gene has CDR1 SGHNT and CDR2 YYREEE (reference sequence). CDR3 bases: TGTGCCAGCAGCTTATGGGGGACAGGGAAGGAGACCCAGTACTTC. This sequence encodes CASSLWGTGKETQYF.